This TCR beta chain was obtained from a study of CD8 T cell repertoires and HIV-1 epitope variants. General study results and limits: Fewer than ten TCR beta clonotypes were antigen-specific, six apparently recognizing autologous or escape variants.

The CDR3 contains 13 residues. With V trimmed by 7 bases and J by 6 bases, 1 base remained unmatched. Germline V CDR1 and CDR2: SQVTM, ANQGSEA. Here immunoSEQ multiplex PCR was the method, and the copy in TCRdb shows in-frame clones only, minus some. The sample lists about 3,500 clones, under 80% occurring once. This clone was detected only once. Its antigen is unidentified. Sequenced input: cultured CD8+ T cells derived from PBMCs. The chain combines TRBV29-1 with TRBJ2-3; the match to TRBD2 covers 16 bases. This sequence originates from a male donor with HIV. The CDR3 sequence: CSAGLAGGDTQYF. The CDR3 DNA reads TGCAGCGCGGGACTAGCGGGAGGGGATACGCAGTATTTT.